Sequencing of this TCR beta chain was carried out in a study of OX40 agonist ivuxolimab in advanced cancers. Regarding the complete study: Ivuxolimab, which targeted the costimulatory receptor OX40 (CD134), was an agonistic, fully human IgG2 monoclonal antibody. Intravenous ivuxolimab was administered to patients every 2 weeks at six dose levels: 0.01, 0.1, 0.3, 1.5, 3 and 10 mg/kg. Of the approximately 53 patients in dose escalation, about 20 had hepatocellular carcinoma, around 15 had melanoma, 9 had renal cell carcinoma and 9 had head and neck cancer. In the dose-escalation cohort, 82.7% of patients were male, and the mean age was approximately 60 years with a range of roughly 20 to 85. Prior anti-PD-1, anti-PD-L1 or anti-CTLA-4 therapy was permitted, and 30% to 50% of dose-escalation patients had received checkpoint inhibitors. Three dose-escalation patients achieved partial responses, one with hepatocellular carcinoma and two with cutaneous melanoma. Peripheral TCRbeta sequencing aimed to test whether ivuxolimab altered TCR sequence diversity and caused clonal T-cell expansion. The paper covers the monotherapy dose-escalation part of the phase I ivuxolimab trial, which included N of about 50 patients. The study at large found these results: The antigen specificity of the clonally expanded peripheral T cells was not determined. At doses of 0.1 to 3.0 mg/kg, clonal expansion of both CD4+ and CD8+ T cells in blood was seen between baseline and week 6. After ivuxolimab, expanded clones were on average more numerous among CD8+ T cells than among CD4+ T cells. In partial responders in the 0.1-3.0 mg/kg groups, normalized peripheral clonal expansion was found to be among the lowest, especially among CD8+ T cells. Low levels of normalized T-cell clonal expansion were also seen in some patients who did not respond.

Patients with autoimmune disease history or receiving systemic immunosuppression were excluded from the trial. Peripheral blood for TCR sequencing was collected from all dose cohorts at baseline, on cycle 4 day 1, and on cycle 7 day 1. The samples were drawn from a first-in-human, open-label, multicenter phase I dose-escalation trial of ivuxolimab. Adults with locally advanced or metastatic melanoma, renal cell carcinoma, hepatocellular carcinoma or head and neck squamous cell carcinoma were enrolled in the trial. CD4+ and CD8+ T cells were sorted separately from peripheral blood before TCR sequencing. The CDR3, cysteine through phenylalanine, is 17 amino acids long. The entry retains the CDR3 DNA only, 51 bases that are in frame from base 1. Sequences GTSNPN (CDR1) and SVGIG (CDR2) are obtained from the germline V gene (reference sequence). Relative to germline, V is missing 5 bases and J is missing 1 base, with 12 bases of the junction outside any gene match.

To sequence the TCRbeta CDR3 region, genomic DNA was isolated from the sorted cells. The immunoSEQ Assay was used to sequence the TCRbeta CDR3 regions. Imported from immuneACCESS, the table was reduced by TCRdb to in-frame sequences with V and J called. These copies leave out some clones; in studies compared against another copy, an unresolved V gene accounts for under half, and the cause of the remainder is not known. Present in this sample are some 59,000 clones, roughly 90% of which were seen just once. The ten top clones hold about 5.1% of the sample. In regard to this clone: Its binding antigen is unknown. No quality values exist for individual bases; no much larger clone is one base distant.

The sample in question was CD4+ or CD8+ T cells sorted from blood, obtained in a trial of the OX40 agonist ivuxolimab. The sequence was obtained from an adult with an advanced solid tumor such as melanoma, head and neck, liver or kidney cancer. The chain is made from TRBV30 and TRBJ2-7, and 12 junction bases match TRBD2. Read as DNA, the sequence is TGTGCCTGGGCCCAGGTTCTGACTAGCGGGAGTTCCTACGAGCAGTACTTC. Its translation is CAWAQVLTSGSSYEQYF.